The present T cell receptor (beta chain) was sequenced within a study of blood T cell repertoires in COVID-19. Germline CDR1 DFQATT, CDR2 SNEGSKA (reference sequence). Trimming left V 6 bases short and J 9 bases short, with 12 bases between. The CDR3 is made up of 11 amino acids. Libraries were prepared by immunoSEQ multiplex PCR; TCRdb keeps only in-frame clonotypes and omits some of them. The sample records hundreds of thousands of clones, 70% to 90% being singletons. This chain links TRBV20-1 with TRBJ2-1; D remains unclear. The sequenced sample was peripheral blood. The receptor comes from a young woman who had recovered from COVID-19. The CDR3 spells CSAPLGGEQFF. The CDR3 nucleotides are TGCAGTGCCCCCCTTGGCGGTGAGCAGTTCTTC.